The sequence of this T cell receptor beta chain was determined in a study of shared clonotypes between healthy human individuals. This CDR3 has 11 residues. CDR1 is SQVTM and CDR2 is ANQGSEA in the germline V gene. With 8 bases removed from V and 4 bases from J, the gap between germline ends came to 11 bases. Assay: immunoSEQ multiplex PCR; the TCRdb copy retains only in-frame clones and omits some. The data hold roughly 2,000,000 clones, with over 85% observed a single time. There are a few counts of this clone. Positive CCR7 selection of CD45RO-negative cells yielded the naive CD8 cells, and terminally differentiated effector memory CD45RA+ cells were excluded.

V and J are TRBV29-1 and TRBJ1-1; tentatively, D is TRBD1 (5 bases). The origin of this receptor is a man aged 18 to 30 in good health. Some clones in this sample may be carry-over from other donors' samples. The sequenced sample was naive CD8+ T cells from PBMCs. The CDR3 sequence: CSWAGITEAFF. CDR3 DNA sequence: TGCAGCTGGGCAGGGATCACTGAAGCTTTCTTT.